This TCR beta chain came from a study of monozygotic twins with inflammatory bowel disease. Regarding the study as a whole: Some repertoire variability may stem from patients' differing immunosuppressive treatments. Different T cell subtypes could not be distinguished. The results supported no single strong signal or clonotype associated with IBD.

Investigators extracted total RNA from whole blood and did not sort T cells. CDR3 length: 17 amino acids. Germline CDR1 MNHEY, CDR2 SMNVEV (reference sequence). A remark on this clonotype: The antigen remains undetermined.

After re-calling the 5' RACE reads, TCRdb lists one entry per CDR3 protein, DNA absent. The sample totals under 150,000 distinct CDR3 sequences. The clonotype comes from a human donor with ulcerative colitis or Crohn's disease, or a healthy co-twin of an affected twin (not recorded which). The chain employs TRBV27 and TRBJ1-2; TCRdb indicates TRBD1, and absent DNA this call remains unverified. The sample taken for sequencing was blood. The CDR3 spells CASSFYPGRDARYGYTF.